The clone carrying this T cell receptor (beta chain) occurred many times. The antigen is unknown. TCRdb analysed the 5' RACE reads with MiXCR anew, one entry per CDR3 protein. Among approximately 98,000 distinct CDR3 sequences listed, roughly a sixth were seen once. This CDR3 contains 17 residues. Germline CDR1 is LNHNV and CDR2 is YYDKDF (reference sequence). The V and J ends lost 5 bases and 0 bases, in that order; junction bases with no gene match: 8. This entry comes from a study of T-cell memory formation after mild COVID-19. At the level of the study: Across donors, TCR clusters were largely donor specific.

Study-wide results and caveats: The study found contracting CD4+ clones mainly in CM and EM and contracting CD8+ clones in EMRA. SARS-CoV-2 specificity was not confirmed for second-wave clones peaking on day 37.

The material sequenced was PBMCs or a T cell subset sorted from them (not recorded which). This sequence originates from a young man who had mild COVID-19 (a few samples of this study predate the infection). Cell type and time point are not known. The chain links TRBV15 to TRBJ2-1; 9 nucleotides agree with TRBD1. Here the CDR3 DNA reads TGTGCCACCAGCTCCAAGGGGGGACAGGGCTCCTACAATGAGCAGTTCTTC. This sequence encodes CATSSKGGQGSYNEQFF. Full variable domain (missing parts from reference TRBV15 and TRBJ2-1): DAMVIQNPRYQVTQFGKPVTLSCSQTLNHNVMYWYQQKSSQAPKLLFHYYDKDFNNEADTPDNFQSRRPNTSFCFLDIRSPGLGDTAMYLCATSSKGGQGSYNEQFFGPGTRLTVL.